This T cell receptor beta chain was documented in a study of T cell changes during pregnancy in multiple sclerosis. Germline CDR1 LNHDA, CDR2 SQIVND (reference sequence). This CDR3 has 14 amino acids. For this clone: Germline and junction disagree at one end, which may indicate a read error.

TCRdb's table, derived via immunoSEQ multiplex PCR, lists solely in-frame clones and lacks some. The data hold roughly 70,000 clones, with about 88% observed a single time. The sample consisted of peripheral blood, taken before pregnancy. The chain links TRBV19 to TRBJ1-3; D gene uncertain. The source is a female donor with multiple sclerosis, enrolled in a pregnancy study. CDR3 amino acids: CASSMSRNGNTIYF. The CDR3 region has the DNA TGCGCCAGTAGTATGTCCAGGAACGGAAACACCATATATTTT.